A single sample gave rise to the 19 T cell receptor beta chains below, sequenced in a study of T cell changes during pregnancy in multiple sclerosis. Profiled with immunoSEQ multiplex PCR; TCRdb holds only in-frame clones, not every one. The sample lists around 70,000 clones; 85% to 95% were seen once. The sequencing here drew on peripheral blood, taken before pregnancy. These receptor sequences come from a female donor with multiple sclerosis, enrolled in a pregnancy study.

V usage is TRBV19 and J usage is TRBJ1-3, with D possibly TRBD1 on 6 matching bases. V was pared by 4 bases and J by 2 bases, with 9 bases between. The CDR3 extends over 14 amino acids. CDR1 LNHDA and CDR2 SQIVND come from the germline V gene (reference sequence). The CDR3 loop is CASSTRTAGNTIYF. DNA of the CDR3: TGTGCCAGTAGTACCCGGACAGCTGGAAACACCATATATTTT.

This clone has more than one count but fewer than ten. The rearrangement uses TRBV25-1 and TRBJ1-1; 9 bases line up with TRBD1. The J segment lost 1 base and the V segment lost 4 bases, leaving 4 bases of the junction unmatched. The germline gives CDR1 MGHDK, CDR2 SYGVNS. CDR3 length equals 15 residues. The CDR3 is CASSGTGGRNTEAFF. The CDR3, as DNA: TGTGCCAGCAGTGGAACAGGGGGCAGGAACACTGAAGCTTTCTTT.

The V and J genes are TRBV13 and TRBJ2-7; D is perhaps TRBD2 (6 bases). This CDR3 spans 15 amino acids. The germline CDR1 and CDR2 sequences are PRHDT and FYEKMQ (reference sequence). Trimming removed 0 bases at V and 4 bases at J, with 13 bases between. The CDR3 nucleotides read TGTGCCAGCAGCTTAGGTGGAGGGAGTGGATACGAGCAGTACTTC. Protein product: CASSLGGGSGYEQYF.

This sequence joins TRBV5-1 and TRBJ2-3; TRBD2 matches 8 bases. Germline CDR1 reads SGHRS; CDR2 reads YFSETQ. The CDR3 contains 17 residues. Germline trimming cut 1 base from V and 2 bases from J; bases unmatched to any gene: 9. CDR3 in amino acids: CASSLTPPGLDTDTQYF. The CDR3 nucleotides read TGCGCCAGCAGCTTGACCCCCCCGGGACTAGACACAGATACGCAGTATTTT.

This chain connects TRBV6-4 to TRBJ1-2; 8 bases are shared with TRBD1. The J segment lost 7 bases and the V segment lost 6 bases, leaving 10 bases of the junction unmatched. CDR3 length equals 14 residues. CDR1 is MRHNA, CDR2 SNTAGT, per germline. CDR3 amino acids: CASRKDRVSAGYTF. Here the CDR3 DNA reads TGTGCCAGCAGGAAGGACAGGGTCTCGGCTGGCTACACCTTC.

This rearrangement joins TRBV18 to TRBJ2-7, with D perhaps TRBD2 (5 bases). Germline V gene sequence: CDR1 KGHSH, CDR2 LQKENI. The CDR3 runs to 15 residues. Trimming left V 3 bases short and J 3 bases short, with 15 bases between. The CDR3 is CASSPIETKVYEQYF. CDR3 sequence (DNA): TGTGCCAGCTCACCGATAGAGACTAAGGTCTACGAGCAGTACTTC.

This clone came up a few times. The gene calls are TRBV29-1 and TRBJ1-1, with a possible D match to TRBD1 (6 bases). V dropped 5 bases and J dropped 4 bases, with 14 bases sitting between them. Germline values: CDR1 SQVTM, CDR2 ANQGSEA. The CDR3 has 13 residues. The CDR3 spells CSVKTGVGTEAFF. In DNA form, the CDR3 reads TGCAGCGTTAAGACAGGAGTGGGCACTGAAGCTTTCTTT.

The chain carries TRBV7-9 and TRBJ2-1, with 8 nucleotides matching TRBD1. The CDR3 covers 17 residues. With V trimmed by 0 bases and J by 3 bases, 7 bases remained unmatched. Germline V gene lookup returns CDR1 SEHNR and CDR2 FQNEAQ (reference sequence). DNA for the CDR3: TGTGCCAGCAGCTTAGCGCCCCAGGGGGCCGTCTACAATGAGCAGTTCTTC. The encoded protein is CASSLAPQGAVYNEQFF.

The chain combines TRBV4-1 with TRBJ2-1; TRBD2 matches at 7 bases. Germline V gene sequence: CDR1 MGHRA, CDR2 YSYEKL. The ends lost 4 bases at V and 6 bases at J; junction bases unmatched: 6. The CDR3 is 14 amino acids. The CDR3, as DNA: TGCGCCAGCAGCCCGTTGTCTAGCGGCAATGAGCAGTTCTTC. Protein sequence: CASSPLSSGNEQFF.

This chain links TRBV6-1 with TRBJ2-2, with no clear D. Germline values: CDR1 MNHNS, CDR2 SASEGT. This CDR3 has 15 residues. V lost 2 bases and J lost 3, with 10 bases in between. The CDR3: CASSESALYTGELFF. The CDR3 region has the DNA TGTGCCAGCAGTGAAAGTGCACTCTACACCGGGGAGCTGTTTTTT.

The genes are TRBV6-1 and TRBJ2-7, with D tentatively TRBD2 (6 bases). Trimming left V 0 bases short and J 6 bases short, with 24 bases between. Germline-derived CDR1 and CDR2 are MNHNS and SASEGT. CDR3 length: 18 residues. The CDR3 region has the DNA TGTGCCAGCAGTGAAGCGGTAGTGGAGGGACTTCCAGGCCTCGAGCAGTACTTC. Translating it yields CASSEAVVEGLPGLEQYF.

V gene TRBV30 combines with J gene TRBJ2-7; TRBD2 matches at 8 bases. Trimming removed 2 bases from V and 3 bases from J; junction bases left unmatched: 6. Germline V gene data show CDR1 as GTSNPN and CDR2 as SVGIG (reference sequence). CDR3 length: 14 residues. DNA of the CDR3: TGTGCCTGGAGTTCTAGCGGGCCCTACTACGAGCAGTACTTC. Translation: CAWSSSGPYYEQYF.

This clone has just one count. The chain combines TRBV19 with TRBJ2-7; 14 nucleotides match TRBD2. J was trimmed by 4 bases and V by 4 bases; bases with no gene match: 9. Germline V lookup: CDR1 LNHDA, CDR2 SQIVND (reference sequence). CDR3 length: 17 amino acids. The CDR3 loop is CASSTPPGTSGSYEQYF. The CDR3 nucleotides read TGTGCCAGTAGTACCCCCCCCGGGACTAGCGGGAGTTACGAGCAGTACTTC.

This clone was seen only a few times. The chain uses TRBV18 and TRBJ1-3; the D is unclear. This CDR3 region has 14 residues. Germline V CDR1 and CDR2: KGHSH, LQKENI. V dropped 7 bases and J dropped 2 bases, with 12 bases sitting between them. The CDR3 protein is CASLAPEAGNTIYF. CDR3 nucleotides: TGTGCCAGCTTAGCCCCGGAGGCTGGAAACACCATATATTTT.

The CDR3 loop is CASSLGLTGEAFF. DNA for the CDR3: TGTGCCAGCAGCTTAGGCCTAACGGGAGAAGCTTTCTTT. The chain uses TRBV13 and TRBJ1-1; D remains ambiguous. From germline, CDR1 is PRHDT and CDR2 FYEKMQ (reference sequence). CDR3 length: 13 residues. With 0 bases removed from V and 8 bases from J, the gap between germline ends came to 10 bases. Variable domain in full (rest from reference TRBV13 and TRBJ1-1): AAGVIQSPRHLIKEKRETATLKCYPIPRHDTVYWYQQGPGQDPQFLISFYEKMQSDKGSIPDRFSAQQFSDYHSELNMSSLELGDSALYFCASSLGLTGEAFFGQGTRLTVV.

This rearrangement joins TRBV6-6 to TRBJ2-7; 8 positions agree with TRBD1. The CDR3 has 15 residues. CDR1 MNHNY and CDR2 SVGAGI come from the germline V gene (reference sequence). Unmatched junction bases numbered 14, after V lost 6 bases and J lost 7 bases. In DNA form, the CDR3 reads TGTGCCAGCAGACGGTCGGGACAGGCGGTCCGGGAGCAGTACTTC. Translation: CASRRSGQAVREQYF.

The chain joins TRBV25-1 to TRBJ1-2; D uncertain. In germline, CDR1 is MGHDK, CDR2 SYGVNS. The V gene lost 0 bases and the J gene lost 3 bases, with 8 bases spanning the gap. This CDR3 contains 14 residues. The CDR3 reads CASSEYLLDYGYTF. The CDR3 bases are TGTGCCAGCAGTGAATACCTACTAGACTATGGCTACACCTTC.

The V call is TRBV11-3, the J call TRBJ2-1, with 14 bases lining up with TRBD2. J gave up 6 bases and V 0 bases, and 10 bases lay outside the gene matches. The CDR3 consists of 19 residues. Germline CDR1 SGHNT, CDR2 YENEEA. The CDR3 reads CASSLDGTSGSFEVNEQFF. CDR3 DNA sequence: TGTGCCAGCAGCTTAGACGGGACTAGCGGGAGCTTCGAGGTCAATGAGCAGTTCTTC.

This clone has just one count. CDR3 DNA sequence: TGTGCCAGCAGTTTAACCCCACGGAGTTCCTACAATGAGCAGTTCTTC. It translates to CASSLTPRSSYNEQFF. The gene calls are TRBV27 and TRBJ2-1; D is unclear. Germline V gives CDR1 MNHEY, CDR2 SMNVEV (reference sequence). The V gene lost 2 bases and the J gene lost 1 base, with 12 bases spanning the gap. This CDR3 has 16 amino acids.